This TCR beta chain was observed in a study of blood T cell repertoires in COVID-19. The V end lost 7 bases, the J end lost 3 bases, and 7 bases lay between the germline ends. CDR3 size: 11 residues. Germline V gives CDR1 MNHEY, CDR2 SVGAGI. Only in-frame clones appear in the TCRdb table, and some are missing; sequencing was by immunoSEQ multiplex PCR. The table has some 260,000 clones, 70% to 90% seen once. This chain connects TRBV6-5 to TRBJ2-7, with no clear D. This TCR came from a human donor in a cohort sampled during active COVID-19. The sequenced sample was peripheral blood. This CDR3 reads CASTLGYEQYF. Here the CDR3 DNA reads TGTGCCAGCACCCTAGGCTACGAGCAGTACTTC.